Listed below are T cell receptor beta chains from one sample, sequenced in a study of T cell repertoires in cytomegalovirus infection. TCRdb passed the reads through MiXCR, listing each CDR3 protein once. The sample yields roughly 150,000 distinct CDR3 sequences, 23% seen once. Sequencing input: PBMCs. These TCRs come from a human donor in good health (CMV status not recorded). Some clones in this sample may be carry-over from other donors' samples. CDR3s include the opening cysteine and the closing phenylalanine or tryptophan. Each record gives: clone size, V gene, D gene, J gene, CDR3 protein, CDR3 DNA. The D gene is left open where the match is weak. Not all rows give a size; the values are once, few, many and, for expanded clones, a class.

-	TRBV28	-	TRBJ2-1	CASSVPSLGSGGKFF	TGTGCCAGCAGCGTTCCCTCTCTTGGCTCCGGAGGAAAGTTCTTC
many	TRBV5-4	-	TRBJ2-3	CASSPGRGSTDTQYF	TGTGCCAGCAGCCCGGGACGGGGGAGCACAGATACGCAGTATTTT
many	TRBV6-5	-	TRBJ1-1	CASSYFLNTEAFF	TGTGCCAGCAGTTACTTCCTGAACACTGAAGCTTTCTTT
many	TRBV7-3	-	TRBJ2-3	CASSLLLGSSTDTQYF	TGTGCCAGCAGCTTACTGTTGGGCAGTAGCACAGATACGCAGTATTTT
few	TRBV28	TRBD1	TRBJ1-5	CASSLSDRVGGYSNQPQHF	TGTGCCAGCAGTTTATCTGACAGGGTAGGGGGGTATAGCAATCAGCCCCAGCATTTT
-	TRBV14	TRBD2	TRBJ2-2	CASSQDSGSPATGELFF	TGTGCCAGCAGCCAAGATAGCGGGAGCCCGGCCACCGGGGAGCTGTTTTTT
-	TRBV7-9	-	TRBJ1-4	CASSLSDLGGINEKLFF	TGTGCCAGCAGCTTGTCTGATTTGGGGGGAATAAATGAAAAACTGTTTTTT
many	TRBV7-3	-	TRBJ2-5	CASSRGPGKETQYF	TGTGCCAGCAGCCGAGGTCCGGGGAAAGAGACCCAGTACTTC
many	TRBV11-1	-	TRBJ2-1	CASSLNSNEQFF	TGTGCCAGCAGCTTAAACAGCAATGAGCAGTTCTTC
-	TRBV19	-	TRBJ1-2	CASNGHYGYTF	TGTGCCAGTAACGGCCACTATGGCTACACCTTC
many	TRBV7-8	TRBD1	TRBJ2-7	CASSSGQGGLDDEQYF	TGTGCCAGCAGCTCTGGACAGGGGGGACTTGACGACGAGCAGTACTTC
many	TRBV12-5	-	TRBJ2-2	CASGLGEGGTGELFF	TGTGCTAGTGGTTTGGGTGAGGGGGGAACCGGGGAGCTGTTTTTT
few	TRBV20-1	-	TRBJ2-5	CSARDNSQETQYF	TGCAGTGCTAGAGATAACAGCCAAGAGACCCAGTACTTC
few	TRBV9	TRBD2	TRBJ2-1	CASSAVGTSGVGEQFF	TGTGCCAGCAGCGCTGTGGGGACTAGCGGTGTCGGTGAGCAGTTCTTC
-	TRBV5-5	-	TRBJ1-1	CASSLYSGLEAFF	TGTGCCAGCAGCTTGTATTCCGGTTTGGAAGCTTTCTTT
many	TRBV7-6	-	TRBJ2-2	CASSLMAGDGELFF	TGTGCCAGCAGCCTTATGGCAGGGGACGGGGAGCTGTTTTTT
few	TRBV20-1	TRBD2	TRBJ2-1	CSAPGASGRNEQFF	TGCAGTGCCCCCGGGGCTAGCGGGAGGAATGAGCAGTTCTTC